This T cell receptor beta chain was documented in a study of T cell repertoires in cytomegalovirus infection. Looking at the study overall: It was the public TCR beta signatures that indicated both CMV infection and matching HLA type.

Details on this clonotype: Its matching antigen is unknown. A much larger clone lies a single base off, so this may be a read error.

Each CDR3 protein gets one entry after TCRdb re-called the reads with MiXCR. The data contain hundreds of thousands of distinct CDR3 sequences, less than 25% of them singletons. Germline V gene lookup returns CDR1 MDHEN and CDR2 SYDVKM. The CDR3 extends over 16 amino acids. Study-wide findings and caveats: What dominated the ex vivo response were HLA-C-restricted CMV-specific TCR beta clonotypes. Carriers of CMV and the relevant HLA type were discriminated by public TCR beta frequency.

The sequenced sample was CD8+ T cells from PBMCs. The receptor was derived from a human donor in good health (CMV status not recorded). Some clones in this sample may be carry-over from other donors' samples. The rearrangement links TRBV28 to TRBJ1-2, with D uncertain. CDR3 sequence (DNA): TGTGTCAGCAGTTTACCCCACACCTCGGGTAACTATGGCTACACCTTC. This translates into CVSSLPHTSGNYGYTF.